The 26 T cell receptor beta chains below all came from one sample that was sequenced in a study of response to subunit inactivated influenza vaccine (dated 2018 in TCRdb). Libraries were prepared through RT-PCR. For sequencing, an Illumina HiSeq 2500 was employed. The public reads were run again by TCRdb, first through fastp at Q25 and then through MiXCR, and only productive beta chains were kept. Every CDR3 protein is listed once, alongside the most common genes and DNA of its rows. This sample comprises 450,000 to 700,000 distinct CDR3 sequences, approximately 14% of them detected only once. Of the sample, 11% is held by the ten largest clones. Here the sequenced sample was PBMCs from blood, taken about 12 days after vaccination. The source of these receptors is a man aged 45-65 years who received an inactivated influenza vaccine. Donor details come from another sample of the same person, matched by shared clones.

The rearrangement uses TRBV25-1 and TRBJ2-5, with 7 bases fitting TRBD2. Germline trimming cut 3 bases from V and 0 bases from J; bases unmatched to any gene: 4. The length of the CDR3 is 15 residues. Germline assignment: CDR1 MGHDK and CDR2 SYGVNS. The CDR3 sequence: CASSEQRGNQETQYF. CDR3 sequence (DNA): TGTGCCAGCAGTGAGCAGCGGGGTAACCAAGAGACCCAGTACTTC.

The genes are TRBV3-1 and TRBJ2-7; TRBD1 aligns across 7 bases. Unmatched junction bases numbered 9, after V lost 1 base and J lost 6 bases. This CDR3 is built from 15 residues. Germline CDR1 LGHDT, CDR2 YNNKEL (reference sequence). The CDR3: CASSQGIAGGGEQYF. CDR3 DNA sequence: TGTGCCAGCAGCCAAGGGATCGCAGGGGGTGGCGAGCAGTACTTC.

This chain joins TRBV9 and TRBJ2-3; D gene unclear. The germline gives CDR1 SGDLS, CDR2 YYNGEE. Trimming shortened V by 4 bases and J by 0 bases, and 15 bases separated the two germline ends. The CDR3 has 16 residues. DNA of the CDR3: TGTGCCAGCAGCCCCCAAGATGTTCTTAGCACAGATACGCAGTATTTT. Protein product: CASSPQDVLSTDTQYF.

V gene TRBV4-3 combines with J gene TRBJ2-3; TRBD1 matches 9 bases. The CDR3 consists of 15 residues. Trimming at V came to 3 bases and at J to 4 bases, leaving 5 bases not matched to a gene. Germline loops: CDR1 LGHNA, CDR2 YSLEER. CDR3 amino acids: CASSHGTGRSDTQYF. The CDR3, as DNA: TGCGCCAGCAGCCACGGGACAGGGAGGTCAGATACGCAGTATTTT.

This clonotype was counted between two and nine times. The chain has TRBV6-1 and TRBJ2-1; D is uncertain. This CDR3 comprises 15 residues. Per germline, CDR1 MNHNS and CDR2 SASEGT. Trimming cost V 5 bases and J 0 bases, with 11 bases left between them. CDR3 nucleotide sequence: TGTGCCAGCAGTAATTTGCGGAACTCCTACAATGAGCAGTTCTTC. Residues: CASSNLRNSYNEQFF.

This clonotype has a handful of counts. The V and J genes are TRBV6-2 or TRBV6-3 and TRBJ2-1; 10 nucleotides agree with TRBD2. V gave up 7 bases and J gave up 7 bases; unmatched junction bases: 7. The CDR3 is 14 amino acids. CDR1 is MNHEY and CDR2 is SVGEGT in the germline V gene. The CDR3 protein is CASNIAGGRNEQFF. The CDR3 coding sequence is TGTGCCAGCAATATAGCGGGAGGAAGAAATGAGCAGTTCTTC.

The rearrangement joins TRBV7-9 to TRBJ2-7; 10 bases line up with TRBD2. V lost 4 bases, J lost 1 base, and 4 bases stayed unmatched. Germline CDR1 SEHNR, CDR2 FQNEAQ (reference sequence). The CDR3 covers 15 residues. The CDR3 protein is CASSSSGGPSYEQYF. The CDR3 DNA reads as TGTGCCAGCAGCTCTAGCGGGGGACCGTCCTACGAGCAGTACTTC. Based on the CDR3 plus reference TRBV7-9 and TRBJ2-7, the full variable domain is DTGVSQNPRHKITKRGQNVTFRCDPISEHNRLYWYRQTLGQGPEFLTYFQNEAQLEKSRLLSDRFSAERPKGSFSTLEIQRTEQGDSAMYLCASSSSGGPSYEQYFGPGTRLTVT.

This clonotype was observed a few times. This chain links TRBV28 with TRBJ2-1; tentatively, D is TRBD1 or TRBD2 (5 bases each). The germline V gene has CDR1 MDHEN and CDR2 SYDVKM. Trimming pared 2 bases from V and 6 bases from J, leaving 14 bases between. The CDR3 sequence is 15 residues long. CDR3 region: CASSLNGALLNEQFF. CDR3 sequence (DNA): TGTGCCAGCAGTTTAAACGGGGCCCTTCTCAATGAGCAGTTCTTC.

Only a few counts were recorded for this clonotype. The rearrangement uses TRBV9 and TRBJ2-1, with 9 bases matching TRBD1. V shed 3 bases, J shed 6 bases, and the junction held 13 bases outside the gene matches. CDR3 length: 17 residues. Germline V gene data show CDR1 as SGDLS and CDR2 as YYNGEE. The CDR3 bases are TGTGCCAGCAGCGCGACTACAGGGGGCGTGGATGGCAATGAGCAGTTCTTC. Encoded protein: CASSATTGGVDGNEQFF.

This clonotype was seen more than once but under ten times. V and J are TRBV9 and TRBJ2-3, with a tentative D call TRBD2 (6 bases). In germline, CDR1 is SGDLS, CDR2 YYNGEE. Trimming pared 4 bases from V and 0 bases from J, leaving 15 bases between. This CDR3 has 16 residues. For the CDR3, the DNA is TGTGCCAGCAGCCCTCACCCGGGAGATAGCACAGATACGCAGTATTTT. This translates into CASSPHPGDSTDTQYF.

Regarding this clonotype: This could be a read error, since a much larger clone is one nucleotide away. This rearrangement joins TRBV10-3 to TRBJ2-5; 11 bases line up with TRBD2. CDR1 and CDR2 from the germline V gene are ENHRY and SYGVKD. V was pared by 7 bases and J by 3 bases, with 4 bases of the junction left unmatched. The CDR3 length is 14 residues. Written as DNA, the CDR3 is TGTGCCATCACATCGACTAGCGGGGAAGAGACCCAGTACTTC. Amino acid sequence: CAITSTSGEETQYF.

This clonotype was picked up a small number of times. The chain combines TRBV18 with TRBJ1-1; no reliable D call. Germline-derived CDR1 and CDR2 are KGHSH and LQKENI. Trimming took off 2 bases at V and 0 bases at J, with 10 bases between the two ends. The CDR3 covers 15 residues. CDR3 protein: CASSPSFPMNTEAFF. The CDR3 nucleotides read TGTGCCAGCTCACCAAGCTTCCCTATGAACACTGAAGCTTTCTTT. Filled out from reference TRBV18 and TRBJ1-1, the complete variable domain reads NAGVMQNPRHLVRRRGQEARLRCSPMKGHSHVYWYRQLPEEGLKFMVYLQKENIIDESGMPKERFSAEFPKEGPSILRIQQVVRGDSAAYFCASSPSFPMNTEAFFGQGTRLTVV.

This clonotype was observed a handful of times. CDR3 sequence (DNA): TGTGCCAGCAGTAAAATAGCGGGTGGGAATTCAGATACGCAGTATTTT. Protein sequence: CASSKIAGGNSDTQYF. J is TRBJ2-3 and V is TRBV27; 7 nucleotides agree with TRBD2. Germline V gene sequence: CDR1 MNHEY, CDR2 SMNVEV (reference sequence). Germline trimming cut 5 bases from V and 4 bases from J; bases unmatched to any gene: 12. The CDR3 totals 16 residues.

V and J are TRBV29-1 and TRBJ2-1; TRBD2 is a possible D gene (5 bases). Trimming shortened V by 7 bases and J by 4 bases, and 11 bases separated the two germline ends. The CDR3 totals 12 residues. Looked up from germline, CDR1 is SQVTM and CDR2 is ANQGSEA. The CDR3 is CSGRSGYNEQFF. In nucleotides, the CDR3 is TGCAGCGGGAGGAGCGGATACAATGAGCAGTTCTTC.

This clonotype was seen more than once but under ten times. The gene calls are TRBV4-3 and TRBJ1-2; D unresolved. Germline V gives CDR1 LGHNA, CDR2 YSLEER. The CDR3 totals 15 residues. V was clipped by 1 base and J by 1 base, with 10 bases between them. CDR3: CASSQGIVFNYGYTF. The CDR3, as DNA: TGCGCCAGCAGCCAAGGGATAGTGTTTAACTATGGCTACACCTTC.

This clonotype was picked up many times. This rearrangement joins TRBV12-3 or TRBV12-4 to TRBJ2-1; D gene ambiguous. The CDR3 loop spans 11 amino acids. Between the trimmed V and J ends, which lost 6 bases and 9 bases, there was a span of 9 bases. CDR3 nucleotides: TGTGCCAGCAGCCGCGGTGGTGAGCAGTTCTTC. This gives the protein CASSRGGEQFF.

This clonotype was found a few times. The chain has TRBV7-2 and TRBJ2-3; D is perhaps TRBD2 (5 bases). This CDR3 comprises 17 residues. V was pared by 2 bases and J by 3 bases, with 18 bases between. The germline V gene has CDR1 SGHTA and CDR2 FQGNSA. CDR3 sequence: CASSLTIFQAVTDTQYF. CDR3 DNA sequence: TGTGCCAGCAGCTTAACAATCTTCCAAGCGGTAACAGATACGCAGTATTTT.

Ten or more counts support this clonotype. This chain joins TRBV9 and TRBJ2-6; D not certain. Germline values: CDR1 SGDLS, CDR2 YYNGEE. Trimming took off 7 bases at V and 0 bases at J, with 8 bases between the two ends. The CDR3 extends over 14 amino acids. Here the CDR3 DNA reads TGTGCCAGCGGGTATTACTCTGGGGCCAACGTCCTGACTTTC. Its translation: CASGYYSGANVLTF.

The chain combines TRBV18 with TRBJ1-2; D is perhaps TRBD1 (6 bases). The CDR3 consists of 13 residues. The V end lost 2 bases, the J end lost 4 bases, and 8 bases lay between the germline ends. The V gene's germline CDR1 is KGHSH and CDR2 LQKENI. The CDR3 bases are TGTGCCAGCTCACCAACAGGGCCCTATGGCTACACCTTC. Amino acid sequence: CASSPTGPYGYTF.

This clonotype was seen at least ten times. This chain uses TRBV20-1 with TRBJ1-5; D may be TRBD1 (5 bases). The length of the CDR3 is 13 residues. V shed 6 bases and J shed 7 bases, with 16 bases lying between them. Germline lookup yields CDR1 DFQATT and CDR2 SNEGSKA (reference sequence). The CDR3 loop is CSAWGQREQPQHF. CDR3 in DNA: TGCAGTGCCTGGGGCCAGAGGGAGCAGCCCCAGCATTTT.

The CDR3 coding sequence is TGTGCCAGCAGAGACGAGCCAGCGGGGACAGATACGCAGTATTTT. This codes for CASRDEPAGTDTQYF. This chain connects TRBV12-3 or TRBV12-4 to TRBJ2-3; TRBD2 matches at 7 bases. Trimming cost V 6 bases and J 3 bases; bases outside gene matches: 9. The CDR3 spans 15 residues.

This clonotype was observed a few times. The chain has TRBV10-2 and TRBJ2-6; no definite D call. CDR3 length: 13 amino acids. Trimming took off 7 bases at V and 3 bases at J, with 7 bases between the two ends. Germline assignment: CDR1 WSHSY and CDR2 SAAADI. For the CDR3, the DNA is TGCGCCAGCAAGGCTGGTGGGGCCAACGTCCTGACTTTC. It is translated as CASKAGGANVLTF.

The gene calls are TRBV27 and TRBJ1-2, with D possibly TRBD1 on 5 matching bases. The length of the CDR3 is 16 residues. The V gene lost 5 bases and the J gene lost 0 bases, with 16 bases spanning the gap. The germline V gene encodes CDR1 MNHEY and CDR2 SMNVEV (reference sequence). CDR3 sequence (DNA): TGTGCCAGCAGTGGGGTCCCAACAGGAACTAACTATGGCTACACCTTC. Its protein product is CASSGVPTGTNYGYTF.

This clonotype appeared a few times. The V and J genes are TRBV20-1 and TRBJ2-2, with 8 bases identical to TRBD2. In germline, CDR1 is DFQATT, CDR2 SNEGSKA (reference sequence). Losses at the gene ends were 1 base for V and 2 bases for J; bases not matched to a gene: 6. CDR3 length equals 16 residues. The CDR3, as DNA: TGCAGTGCTAGAGTGTTTGCGGGAGGTAACACCGGGGAGCTGTTTTTT. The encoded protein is CSARVFAGGNTGELFF.

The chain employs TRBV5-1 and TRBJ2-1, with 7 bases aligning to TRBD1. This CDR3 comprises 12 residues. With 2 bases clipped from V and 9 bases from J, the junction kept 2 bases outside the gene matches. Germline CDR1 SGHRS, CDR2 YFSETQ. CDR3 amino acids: CASSLQGTEQFF. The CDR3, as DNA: TGCGCCAGCAGCTTACAGGGGACTGAGCAGTTCTTC.

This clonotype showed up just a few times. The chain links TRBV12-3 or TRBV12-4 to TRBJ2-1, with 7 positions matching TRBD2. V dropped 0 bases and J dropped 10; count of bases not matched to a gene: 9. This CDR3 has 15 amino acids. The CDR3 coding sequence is TGTGCCAGCAGTTTAGCTGGGTCTCGGGGGGTAGAGCAGTTCTTC. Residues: CASSLAGSRGVEQFF.